The 19 T cell receptor beta chains below were found in one sample sequenced in a study of blood T cell repertoires in COVID-19 (dated by TCRdb to 2020 to 2022). The library was built by means of the immunoSEQ multiplex PCR assay. The table was pulled from immuneACCESS by TCRdb, which kept in-frame rearrangements only. Such tables lose some clones; where checked, under half of the loss comes from unresolved V genes, and the rest has no known cause. This sample gives 45,000 to 65,000 clones in total; less than 90% of them show up just once. In total, the top ten clones hold approximately 5.1% of the sample. Sequenced sample: peripheral blood. The receptors derive from a man older than 75 in a cohort sampled during active COVID-19.

The chain links TRBV19 to TRBJ2-2; D is possibly TRBD2 (5 bases). This CDR3 is built from 14 residues. Per germline, CDR1 LNHDA and CDR2 SQIVND (reference sequence). Trimming took 5 bases from V and 2 from J, leaving 9 bases between them. The CDR3: CASSPSPNTGELFF. The DNA for the CDR3 is TGTGCCAGTAGTCCTAGCCCAAACACCGGGGAGCTGTTTTTT.

This clone was seen once. The genes are TRBV7-2 and TRBJ1-2; D gene ambiguous. The V gene's germline CDR1 is SGHTA and CDR2 FQGNSA. The CDR3 is made up of 11 amino acids. V was clipped by 5 bases and J by 2 bases, with 3 bases between them. Here the CDR3 reads CASSLNYGYTF. CDR3 bases: TGTGCCAGCAGCCTAAACTATGGCTACACCTTC.

This clone was seen only once. V usage is TRBV16 and J usage is TRBJ2-3; tentatively, D is TRBD1 (6 bases). The germline gives CDR1 KGHSY, CDR2 FQNENV. The CDR3 is 15 residues long. Trimming left V 2 bases short and J 3 bases short, with 12 bases between. This CDR3 is CASSQAPTGTDTQYF. The DNA for the CDR3 is TGTGCCAGCAGCCAAGCGCCGACAGGTACAGATACGCAGTATTTT.

The chain recombines TRBV7-2 with TRBJ2-1; D not certain. CDR1 is SGHTA and CDR2 is FQGNSA in the germline V gene. Trimming removed 1 base from V and 0 bases from J, with 4 bases in between. There are 14 residues in the CDR3. CDR3 coding DNA: TGTGCCAGCAGCTTAGGAGTCTCCTACAATGAGCAGTTCTTC. This gives the protein CASSLGVSYNEQFF.

The V gene is TRBV27, the J gene TRBJ1-2; maybe TRBD1 (6 bases). CDR3 length: 14 amino acids. V was clipped by 1 base and J by 3 bases, with 9 bases between them. Germline V gene lookup returns CDR1 MNHEY and CDR2 SMNVEV (reference sequence). CDR3 sequence: CASSLLGADYGYTF. The CDR3 DNA is TGTGCCAGCAGTTTATTGGGGGCCGACTATGGCTACACCTTC.

The V gene is TRBV3-1 (or the pseudogene TRBV3-2), the J gene TRBJ1-2, with no clear D. Germline-derived CDR1 and CDR2 are LGHDT and YNNKEL (reference sequence). The CDR3 is 13 amino acids. Deletions cut 1 base from V and 2 bases from J, with 5 bases between. The CDR3 is CASSQVANYGYTF. Written as DNA, the CDR3 is TGTGCCAGCAGCCAAGTAGCCAACTATGGCTACACCTTC.

This chain connects TRBV11-2 to TRBJ2-7, with TRBD1 matching 9 bases. Germline CDR1 is SGHAT and CDR2 is FQNNGV. This CDR3 has 16 residues. With V trimmed by 0 bases and J by 1 base, 4 bases remained unmatched. The CDR3 region is CASSLEGTGRSYEQYF. Here the CDR3 DNA reads TGTGCCAGCAGCTTAGAGGGGACAGGGAGGTCCTACGAGCAGTACTTC.

This chain links TRBV11-3 with TRBJ2-2, with D unclear. The CDR3 runs to 15 residues. Germline CDR1 SGHNT, CDR2 YENEEA. Trimming stripped 5 bases from V and 4 bases from J, with 14 bases between. Here the CDR3 DNA reads TGTGCCAGCAGCAAAGGTGGGCAGACCACCGGGGAGCTGTTTTTT. This translates into CASSKGGQTTGELFF.

The genes are TRBV10-3 and TRBJ2-3, with a weak D call TRBD1 (5 bases). Between the trimmed V and J ends, which lost 3 bases and 0 bases, there was a span of 22 bases. Germline values: CDR1 ENHRY, CDR2 SYGVKD. The CDR3 totals 19 residues. Here the CDR3 reads CAISDGRVNQETSTDTQYF. CDR3 bases: TGTGCCATCAGTGATGGCAGGGTGAATCAGGAAACTAGCACAGATACGCAGTATTTT.

This chain uses TRBV5-6 with TRBJ2-5; a weak D match, TRBD2 (6 bases). Deletions cut 1 base from V and 3 bases from J, with 7 bases between. The CDR3 is 13 amino acids. Germline values: CDR1 SGHDT, CDR2 YYEEEE. The CDR3 sequence: CASSLWREETQYF. The CDR3 coding sequence is TGTGCCAGCAGCTTGTGGAGGGAAGAGACCCAGTACTTC.

The chain has TRBV3-1 (or the pseudogene TRBV3-2) and TRBJ2-2; D is unclear. V dropped 1 base and J dropped 1 base, with 7 bases sitting between them. CDR3 length equals 15 residues. Germline V gene lookup returns CDR1 LGHDT and CDR2 YNNKEL (reference sequence). The CDR3 reads CASSQGTVNTGELFF. CDR3 coding DNA: TGTGCCAGCAGCCAAGGCACGGTGAACACCGGGGAGCTGTTTTTT.

This rearrangement joins TRBV19 to TRBJ2-3; the match to TRBD1 covers 10 bases. This CDR3 is built from 16 residues. The V gene end was trimmed by 10 bases and the J gene end by 0 bases; junction bases not matched to a gene: 10. The germline V gene encodes CDR1 LNHDA and CDR2 SQIVND (reference sequence). The CDR3 DNA follows: TGTGCCACACGGGACAGGGGATATCTTAGCACAGATACGCAGTATTTT. It specifies CATRDRGYLSTDTQYF.

This clone was seen more than once but under ten times. The chain is built from TRBV12-5 and TRBJ1-4; D is uncertain. CDR1 and CDR2 (germline): LGHNT, FRNRAP. The CDR3 has 14 amino acids. Trimming took 1 base from V and 8 from J, leaving 11 bases between them. The CDR3 region has the DNA TGTGCTAGTGGTTTGGGAGGGCACGGGGAAAAACTGTTTTTT. Translating it yields CASGLGGHGEKLFF.

This clone has a single count. The V call is TRBV4-1, the J call TRBJ2-7; 7 bases align to TRBD1. The length of the CDR3 is 16 residues. Germline V gene lookup returns CDR1 MGHRA and CDR2 YSYEKL. V shed 0 bases, J shed 0 bases, and the junction held 5 bases outside the gene matches. The CDR3 sequence: CASSQDFGDSSYEQYF. CDR3 bases: TGCGCCAGCAGCCAAGATTTTGGGGACAGCTCCTACGAGCAGTACTTC.

This chain joins TRBV19 and TRBJ2-7; 12 nucleotides match TRBD2. Germline loops: CDR1 LNHDA, CDR2 SQIVND (reference sequence). Trimming removed 5 bases from V and 4 bases from J; junction bases left unmatched: 9. CDR3 length: 16 residues. The CDR3 region is CASSPLAGGPRYEQYF. The CDR3, as DNA: TGTGCCAGTAGTCCCCTAGCGGGGGGGCCGCGGTACGAGCAGTACTTC.

The chain combines TRBV19 with TRBJ2-7, with D maybe TRBD1 (6 bases). Trimming took 7 bases from V and 4 from J, leaving 11 bases between them. Germline-derived CDR1 and CDR2 are LNHDA and SQIVND (reference sequence). CDR3 length: 12 residues. CDR3 coding DNA: TGTGCCAGTACGGACAGCGCTTACGAGCAGTACTTC. Translated: CASTDSAYEQYF.

The chain links TRBV5-1 to TRBJ2-7, with D possibly TRBD1 on 6 matching bases. This CDR3 has 14 residues. Germline V gene sequence: CDR1 SGHRS, CDR2 YFSETQ. V was clipped by 1 base and J by 4 bases, with 12 bases between them. The CDR3 DNA reads TGCGCCAGCAGCTTGAGTGGACAGCCTTACGAGCAGTACTTC. Its translation is CASSLSGQPYEQYF.

Of note for this clone: Germline and junction disagree at one end, which may indicate a read error. V and J are TRBV7-6 and TRBJ2-2, with TRBD2 matching 8 bases. The germline V gene has CDR1 SGHVS and CDR2 FNYEAQ. This CDR3 contains 16 residues. The chain's CDR3 is CASTLTGLVGTGELFF. The CDR3 DNA is TGTGCCAGCACCTTAACGGGACTAGTGGGCACCGGGGAGCTGTTTTTT.

V usage is TRBV30 and J usage is TRBJ1-6; D unresolved. This CDR3 is 14 amino acids long. Germline CDR1 GTSNPN, CDR2 SVGIG (reference sequence). V was shortened by 3 bases and J by 0 bases, with 6 bases between the two germline ends. CDR3 amino acids: CAWRVSSYNSPLHF. The CDR3 DNA reads TGTGCCTGGAGGGTCAGCTCCTATAATTCACCCCTCCACTTT. The complete variable domain, with remaining parts taken from reference TRBV30 and TRBJ1-6, reads SQTIHQWPATLVQPVGSPLSLECTVEGTSNPNLYWYRQAAGRGLQLLFYSVGIGQISSEVPQNLSASRPQDRQFILSSKKLLLSDSGFYLCAWRVSSYNSPLHFGNGTRLTVT.